This T cell receptor beta chain was documented in a study of T cells in Graves' hyperthyroidism and ophthalmopathy. Trimming pared 2 bases from V and 5 bases from J, leaving 13 bases between. Germline assignment: CDR1 SGHTS and CDR2 YDEGEE. The CDR3 loop spans 15 amino acids. There were TCR beta CDR3 regions amplified from RNA transcripts. HTBI primers drove first-round RT-PCR of the TCR CDR3. Each CDR3 protein is one row after TCRdb ran MiXCR on the multiplex PCR reads. The sample yields about 410,000 distinct CDR3 sequences, roughly 14% seen once. This sequence was found in a man in his late teens or twenties with Graves' ophthalmopathy. The specimen was blood. This sequence joins TRBV5-8 and TRBJ1-4, with D maybe TRBD1 (5 bases). The CDR3 DNA follows: TGTGCCAGCAGCTTAACGACAGCCTCGAATGAAAAACTGTTTTTT. Translated, it gives CASSLTTASNEKLFF. The complete variable domain, with remaining parts taken from reference TRBV5-8 and TRBJ1-4, reads EAGVTQSPTHLIKTRGQQATLRCSPISGHTSVYWYQQALGLGLQFLLWYDEGEERNRGNFPPRFSGRQFPNYSSELNVNALELEDSALYLCASSLTTASNEKLFFGSGTQLSVL.